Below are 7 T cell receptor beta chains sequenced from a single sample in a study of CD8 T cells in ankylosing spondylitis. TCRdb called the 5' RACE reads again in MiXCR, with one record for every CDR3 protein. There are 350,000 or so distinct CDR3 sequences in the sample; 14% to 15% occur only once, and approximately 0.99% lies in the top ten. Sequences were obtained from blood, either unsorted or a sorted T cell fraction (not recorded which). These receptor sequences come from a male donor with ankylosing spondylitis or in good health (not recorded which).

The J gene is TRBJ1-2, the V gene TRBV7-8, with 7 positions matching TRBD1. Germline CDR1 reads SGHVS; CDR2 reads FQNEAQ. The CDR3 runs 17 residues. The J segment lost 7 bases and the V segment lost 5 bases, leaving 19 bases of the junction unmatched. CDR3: CASSPARFGPQGGGYTF. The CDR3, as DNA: TGTGCCAGCAGCCCTGCACGATTCGGGCCGCAGGGGGGTGGCTACACCTTC.

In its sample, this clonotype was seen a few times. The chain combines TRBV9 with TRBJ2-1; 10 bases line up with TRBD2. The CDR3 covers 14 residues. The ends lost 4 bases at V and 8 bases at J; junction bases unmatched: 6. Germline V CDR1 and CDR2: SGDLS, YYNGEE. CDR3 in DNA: TGTGCCAGCAGCAATAGCGGGAGGAGTGATGAGCAGTTCTTC. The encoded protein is CASSNSGRSDEQFF.

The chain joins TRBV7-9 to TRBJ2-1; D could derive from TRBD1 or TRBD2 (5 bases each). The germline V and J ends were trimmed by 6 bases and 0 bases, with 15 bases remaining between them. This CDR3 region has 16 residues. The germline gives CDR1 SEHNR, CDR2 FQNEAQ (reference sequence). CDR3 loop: CASRGGTTSSYNEQFF. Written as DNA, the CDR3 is TGTGCCAGCAGGGGTGGGACCACCAGCTCCTACAATGAGCAGTTCTTC. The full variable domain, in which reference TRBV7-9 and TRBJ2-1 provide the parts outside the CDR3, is DTGVSQNPRHKITKRGQNVTFRCDPISEHNRLYWYRQTLGQGPEFLTYFQNEAQLEKSRLLSDRFSAERPKGSFSTLEIQRTEQGDSAMYLCASRGGTTSSYNEQFFGPGTRLTVL.

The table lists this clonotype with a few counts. The CDR3 nucleotides read TGTGCCAGTGATCCGGGACTGCTCTCTGGAAACACCATATATTTT. This codes for CASDPGLLSGNTIYF. V and J are TRBV19 and TRBJ1-3, with a weak D call TRBD1 (5 bases). The CDR3 has 15 amino acids. Germline V gene sequence: CDR1 LNHDA, CDR2 SQIVND (reference sequence). V was trimmed by 8 bases and J by 0 bases, leaving 14 bases between them. Based on the CDR3 plus reference TRBV19 and TRBJ1-3, the full variable domain is DGGITQSPKYLFRKEGQNVTLSCEQNLNHDAMYWYRQDPGQGLRLIYYSQIVNDFQKGDIAEGYSVSREKKESFPLTVTSAQKNPTAFYLCASDPGLLSGNTIYFGEGSWLTVV.

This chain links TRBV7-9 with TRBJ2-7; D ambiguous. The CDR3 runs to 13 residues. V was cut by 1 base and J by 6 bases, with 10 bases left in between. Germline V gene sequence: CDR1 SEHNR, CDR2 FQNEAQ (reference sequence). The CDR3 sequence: CASSLGTLSEQYF. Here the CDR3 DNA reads TGTGCCAGCAGCTTAGGAACTCTCAGCGAGCAGTACTTC.

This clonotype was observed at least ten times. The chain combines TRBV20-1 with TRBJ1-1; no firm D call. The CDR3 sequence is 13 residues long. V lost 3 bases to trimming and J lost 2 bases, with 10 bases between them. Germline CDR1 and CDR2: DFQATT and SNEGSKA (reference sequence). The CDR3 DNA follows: TGCAGTGCTAGCTATTCGGCTAACACTGAAGCTTTCTTT. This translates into CSASYSANTEAFF.

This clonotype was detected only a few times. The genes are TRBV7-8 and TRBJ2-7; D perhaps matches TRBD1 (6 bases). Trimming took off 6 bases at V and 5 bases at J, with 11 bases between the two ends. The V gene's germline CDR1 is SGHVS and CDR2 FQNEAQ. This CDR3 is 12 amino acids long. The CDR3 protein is CASSRQVDEQYF. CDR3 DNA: TGTGCCAGCAGTCGACAGGTGGACGAGCAGTACTTC.